A single sample is the source of the 21 T cell receptor beta chains below, sequenced in a study of siplizumab effects on memory and regulatory T cells. Clones were sequenced by immunoSEQ multiplex PCR, and TCRdb holds only the in-frame ones, with some missing. The sample records more than 90,000 clones, 85% to 95% being singletons. The sequenced material came from non-Treg CD4+ T cells sorted from blood. The receptor source for this set is a human donor in good health.

A single count supports this clone. The chain links TRBV4-2 to TRBJ2-6; D call uncertain. CDR1 and CDR2 from the germline V gene are LGHNA and YNFKEQ. V lost 1 base and J 2 bases, leaving 6 bases between the germline ends. CDR3 length: 15 amino acids. The CDR3 sequence: CASSQGAAGANVLTF. In DNA form, the CDR3 reads TGTGCCAGCAGCCAAGGGGCTGCTGGGGCCAACGTCCTGACTTTC.

This chain uses TRBV7-9 with TRBJ1-4; 8 positions match TRBD1. The trim removed 2 bases at V and 7 bases at J, leaving 9 bases unmatched. In germline, CDR1 is SEHNR, CDR2 FQNEAQ (reference sequence). The CDR3 has 16 amino acids. The DNA of the CDR3 is TGTGCCAGCAGCTTAACTCAGCAGGGGGCCCTTGAAAAACTGTTTTTT. This gives the protein CASSLTQQGALEKLFF.

This clone was counted once. The chain has TRBV28 and TRBJ2-6, with D possibly TRBD1 on 6 matching bases. Trimming removed 5 bases at V and 0 bases at J, with 8 bases between. From germline, CDR1 is MDHEN and CDR2 SYDVKM. The CDR3 runs 15 residues. DNA of the CDR3: TGTGCCAGCAGTCGAGGGGGCTCTGGGGCCAACGTCCTGACTTTC. Amino acid sequence: CASSRGGSGANVLTF.

The genes are TRBV10-3 and TRBJ2-2; TRBD2 aligns across 8 bases. The V gene's germline CDR1 is ENHRY and CDR2 SYGVKD. The CDR3 consists of 15 residues. J gave up 6 bases and V 8 bases, and 11 bases lay outside the gene matches. The CDR3 region has the DNA TGTGCCATCCGGGAGGGGAGTGGTTGGGCCGGGGAGCTGTTTTTT. This sequence encodes CAIREGSGWAGELFF.

The gene calls are TRBV18 and TRBJ1-1; 8 bases map to TRBD1. The CDR3 has 15 amino acids. Unmatched junction bases numbered 7, after V lost 3 bases and J lost 4 bases. Germline V gene data show CDR1 as KGHSH and CDR2 as LQKENI. CDR3 DNA: TGTGCCAGCTCACCGAATTACAGGGGGAGCACTGAAGCTTTCTTT. This sequence encodes CASSPNYRGSTEAFF.

The rearrangement links TRBV7-2 to TRBJ1-4; D is perhaps TRBD1 (6 bases). The germline V gene has CDR1 SGHTA and CDR2 FQGNSA. V was trimmed by 6 bases and J by 8 bases, leaving 16 bases between them. The CDR3 runs to 14 residues. The CDR3 region is CASSKGGMGEKLFF. The CDR3 nucleotides read TGTGCCAGCAGTAAAGGGGGTATGGGAGAAAAACTGTTTTTT.

The chain uses TRBV5-5 and TRBJ2-5; maybe TRBD2 (5 bases). The germline V gene encodes CDR1 SGHKS and CDR2 YYEKEE (reference sequence). Trimming left V 7 bases short and J 2 bases short, with 15 bases between. This CDR3 comprises 14 residues. The CDR3 bases are TGTGCCAGCGGACTCCCTCTTCATCAAGAGACCCAGTACTTC. Protein: CASGLPLHQETQYF.

The gene calls are TRBV7-2 and TRBJ2-1, with a weak D call TRBD2 (6 bases). V was pared by 0 bases and J by 2 bases, with 8 bases between. In germline, CDR1 is SGHTA, CDR2 FQGNSA. The CDR3 extends over 15 amino acids. CDR3 in DNA: TGTGCCAGCAGCTTAGCTTCGGGAGCCTACAATGAGCAGTTCTTC. Encoded protein: CASSLASGAYNEQFF.

CDR3 residues: CASSLDPNPSEKLFF. CDR3 DNA sequence: TGCGCCAGCAGCTTGGATCCGAACCCCAGTGAAAAACTGTTTTTT. The V gene is TRBV5-1, the J gene TRBJ1-4; unclear D gene. Germline CDR1 SGHRS, CDR2 YFSETQ. CDR3 size: 15 residues. Trimming shortened V by 0 bases and J by 7 bases, and 13 bases separated the two germline ends. Variable domain in full (rest from reference TRBV5-1 and TRBJ1-4): KAGVTQTPRYLIKTRGQQVTLSCSPISGHRSVSWYQQTPGQGLQFLFEYFSETQRNKGNFPGRFSGRQFSNSRSEMNVSTLELGDSALYLCASSLDPNPSEKLFFGSGTQLSVL.

The chain joins TRBV18 to TRBJ1-4; tentatively, D is TRBD1 (6 bases). This CDR3 contains 16 residues. Trimming took 1 base from V and 7 from J, leaving 16 bases between them. Germline V CDR1 and CDR2: KGHSH, LQKENI. Here the CDR3 reads CASSPRGSGAGEKLFF. CDR3 DNA sequence: TGTGCCAGCTCACCACGAGGCTCGGGGGCGGGTGAAAAACTGTTTTTT.

As regards this clone: At one of its ends the junction is not consistent with the germline gene, which may arise from a read error. The J gene is TRBJ2-3, the V gene TRBV28; TRBD1 matches at 9 bases. The CDR3 spans 12 residues. The germline CDR1 and CDR2 sequences are MDHEN and SYDVKM. The CDR3 is CASSLKGQGVNF. The CDR3 DNA sequence: TGTGCCAGCAGTTTAAAGGGACAGGGCGTGAATTTT.

The genes are TRBV7-6 and TRBJ2-5; D not certain. The CDR3 is made up of 16 amino acids. Trimming removed 0 bases at V and 2 bases at J, with 13 bases between. The V gene's germline CDR1 is SGHVS and CDR2 FNYEAQ. The CDR3 spells CASSLALIVGQETQYF. The CDR3 DNA follows: TGTGCCAGCAGCTTAGCGCTTATAGTGGGGCAAGAGACCCAGTACTTC.

The chain combines TRBV6-5 with TRBJ1-3; weak D call: TRBD1 (6 bases). With 6 bases removed from V and 6 bases from J, the gap between germline ends came to 18 bases. The CDR3 length is 15 residues. CDR1 is MNHEY, CDR2 SVGAGI, per germline. The CDR3 protein is CASRILQGGENTIYF. As DNA, the CDR3 is TGTGCCAGCAGGATACTACAGGGAGGGGAAAACACCATATATTTT.

The sample holds a few counts of this clone. CDR3 nucleotides: TGTGCCAGTAGAACTCAAGAGACCCAGTACTTC. This encodes CASRTQETQYF. The rearrangement joins TRBV19 to TRBJ2-5, with D hard to call. Trimming pared 6 bases from V and 2 bases from J, leaving 4 bases between. This CDR3 has 11 residues. CDR1 and CDR2 from the germline V gene are LNHDA and SQIVND (reference sequence).

The chain couples TRBV7-8 to TRBJ1-1; D remains ambiguous. The CDR3 length is 16 residues. Germline V CDR1 and CDR2: SGHVS, FQNEAQ. V shed 2 bases and J shed 0 bases, with 13 bases lying between them. CDR3 nucleotide sequence: TGTGCCAGCAGCTTATTCGGCAGCTCATTGAACACTGAAGCTTTCTTT. Translated, it gives CASSLFGSSLNTEAFF.

V and J are TRBV19 and TRBJ2-4, with 16 bases aligning to TRBD2. V was clipped by 4 bases and J by 2 bases; unmatched bases: 11. CDR1 and CDR2 (germline): LNHDA, SQIVND (reference sequence). The CDR3 has 20 residues. For the CDR3, the DNA is TGTGCCAGTAGTACCCCGGGACTAGCGGGAGGGCCGACGACCAAAAACATTCAGTACTTC. This sequence encodes CASSTPGLAGGPTTKNIQYF.

The CDR3 is CASGLGSGLGTGELFF. The CDR3 DNA sequence: TGTGCTAGTGGTTTGGGGTCTGGGCTGGGCACCGGGGAGCTGTTTTTT. The chain recombines TRBV12-5 with TRBJ2-2, with D uncertain. The CDR3 totals 16 residues. Germline values: CDR1 LGHNT, CDR2 FRNRAP. The V end lost 1 base, the J end lost 4 bases, and 13 bases lay between the germline ends.

This clone turned up a few times. This chain connects TRBV9 to TRBJ1-6; D unclear. There are 17 residues in the CDR3. Germline values: CDR1 SGDLS, CDR2 YYNGEE. The ends were cut back, 4 bases at V and 5 bases at J, with 19 bases in the middle. CDR3 in DNA: TGTGCCAGCAGCCCCTTCTTCCGGCCCGACGATAATTCACCCCTCCACTTT. This codes for CASSPFFRPDDNSPLHF.

The chain combines TRBV4-3 with TRBJ2-5; TRBD2 matches 9 bases. Germline V CDR1 and CDR2: LGHNA, YSLEER. This CDR3 comprises 15 residues. Trimming removed 5 bases from V and 7 bases from J; junction bases left unmatched: 11. In DNA form, the CDR3 reads TGCGCCAGCAGCAACCTAGCGGGGCCCCGTGGGACCCAGTACTTC. The encoded protein is CASSNLAGPRGTQYF.

The V gene is TRBV6-6, the J gene TRBJ1-4; 9 bases are shared with TRBD1. CDR1 is MNHNY, CDR2 SVGAGI, per germline (reference sequence). The CDR3 is 14 amino acids. With 6 bases clipped from V and 7 bases from J, the junction kept 6 bases outside the gene matches. The CDR3 sequence: CASRSTGGGEKLFF. The CDR3 DNA follows: TGTGCCAGCAGATCGACAGGGGGAGGTGAAAAACTGTTTTTT.

V and J are TRBV2 and TRBJ2-4; D uncertain. Germline CDR1 SNHLY, CDR2 FYNNEI. V was cut by 6 bases and J by 0 bases, with 12 bases left in between. The CDR3 sequence is 15 residues long. The CDR3 sequence is CASRVSGLAKNIQYF. Written as DNA, the CDR3 is TGTGCCAGCAGAGTATCTGGGTTAGCCAAAAACATTCAGTACTTC.